The entry that follows covers one T cell receptor beta chain sequence. The source of the sample is a study of shared clonotypes between healthy human individuals. The wider study: There were three CD4 naive, three CD4 memory, two CD8 naive and one CD8 memory plates per donor.

CD4+ cells underwent separation, giving CD45RA+ naive and CD45RA-negative memory subsets. CDR1 and CDR2 (germline): MNHEY, SMNVEV (reference sequence). V shed 4 bases and J shed 9 bases, with 13 bases lying between them. The CDR3 has 14 residues. Method: immunoSEQ multiplex PCR; TCRdb's copy keeps in-frame clones and lacks some. The sample has millions of clones, roughly 94% seen once. The V gene is TRBV27, the J gene TRBJ1-6; D is uncertain. This clonotype was obtained from a man aged 18 to 30 in good health. The specimen was naive CD4+ T cells sorted from blood. Indicated subset: CD45RA+ positively selected. CDR3 coding DNA: TGTGCCAGCAGTTCGAGTCGAGTCGGTTCACCCCTCCACTTT. This translates into CASSSSRVGSPLHF.